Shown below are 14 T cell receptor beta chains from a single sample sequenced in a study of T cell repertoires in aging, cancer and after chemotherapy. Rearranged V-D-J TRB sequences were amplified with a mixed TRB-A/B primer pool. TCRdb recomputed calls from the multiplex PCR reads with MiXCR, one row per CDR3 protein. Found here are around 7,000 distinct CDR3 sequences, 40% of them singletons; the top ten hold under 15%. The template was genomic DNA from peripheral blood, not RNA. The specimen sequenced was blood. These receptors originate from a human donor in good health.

The CDR3 protein is CASSSPGAPNEKLFF. Written as DNA, the CDR3 is TGTGCCAGCAGTTCCCCAGGAGCCCCTAATGAAAAACTGTTTTTT. This chain uses TRBV6-6 with TRBJ1-4; no reliable D call. This CDR3 spans 15 amino acids. Per the germline V gene, CDR1 is MNHNY and CDR2 is SVGAGI (reference sequence). The V end lost 4 bases, the J end lost 3 bases, and 12 bases lay between the germline ends.

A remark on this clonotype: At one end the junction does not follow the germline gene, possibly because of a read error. The DNA for the CDR3 is TGTGCCATCAGTGCGGGACAGGAAGATACGCAGTATTTT. As protein: CAISAGQEDTQYF. The chain links TRBV6-4 to TRBJ2-3; 8 bases map to TRBD1. CDR1 is MRHNA and CDR2 is SNTAGT in the germline V gene. The CDR3 covers 13 residues.

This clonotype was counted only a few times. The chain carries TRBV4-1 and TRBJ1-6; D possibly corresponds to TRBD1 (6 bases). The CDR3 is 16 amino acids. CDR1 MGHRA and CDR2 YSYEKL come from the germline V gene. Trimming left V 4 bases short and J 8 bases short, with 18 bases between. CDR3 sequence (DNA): TGCGCCAGCAGCCGCATGGACCAAGAGGGGGATTCACCCCTCCACTTT. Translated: CASSRMDQEGDSPLHF.

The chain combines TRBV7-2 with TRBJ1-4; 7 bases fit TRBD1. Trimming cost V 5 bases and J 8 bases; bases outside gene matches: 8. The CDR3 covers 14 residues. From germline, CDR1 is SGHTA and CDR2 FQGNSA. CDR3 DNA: TGTGCCAGCAGCCGTGGGACAGAGGGAGAAAAACTGTTTTTT. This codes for CASSRGTEGEKLFF.

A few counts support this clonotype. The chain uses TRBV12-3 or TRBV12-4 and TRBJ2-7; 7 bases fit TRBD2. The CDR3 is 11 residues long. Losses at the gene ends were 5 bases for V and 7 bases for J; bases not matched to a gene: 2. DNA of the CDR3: TGTGCCAGCAGTCAAGCGGGGGAGCAGTACTTC. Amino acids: CASSQAGEQYF.

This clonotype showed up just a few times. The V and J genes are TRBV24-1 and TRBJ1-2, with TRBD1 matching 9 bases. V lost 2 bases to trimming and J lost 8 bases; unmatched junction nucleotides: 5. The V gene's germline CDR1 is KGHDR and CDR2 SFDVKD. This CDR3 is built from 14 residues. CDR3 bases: TGTGCCACCAGTGATTCGGGACAGGGCTGGGGCTACACCTTC. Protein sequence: CATSDSGQGWGYTF.

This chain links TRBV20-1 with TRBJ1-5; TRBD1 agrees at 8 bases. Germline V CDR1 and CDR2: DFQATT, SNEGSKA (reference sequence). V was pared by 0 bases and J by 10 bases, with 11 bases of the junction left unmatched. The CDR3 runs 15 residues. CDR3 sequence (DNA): TGCAGTGCTAGAGAGGGGGGACAGGACGGTGGACCCCAGCATTTT. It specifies CSAREGGQDGGPQHF.

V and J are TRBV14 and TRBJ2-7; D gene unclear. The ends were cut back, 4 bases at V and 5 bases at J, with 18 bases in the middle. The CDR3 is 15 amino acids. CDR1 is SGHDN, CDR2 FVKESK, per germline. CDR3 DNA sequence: TGTGCCAGCAGCCCCCGGACGAGACCTTACCACGAGCAGTACTTC. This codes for CASSPRTRPYHEQYF.

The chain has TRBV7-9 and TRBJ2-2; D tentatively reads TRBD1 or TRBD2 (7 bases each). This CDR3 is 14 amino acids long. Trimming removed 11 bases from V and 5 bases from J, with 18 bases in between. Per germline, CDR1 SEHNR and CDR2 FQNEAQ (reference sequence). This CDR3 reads CAYQGGAGTGELFF. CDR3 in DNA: TGTGCCTACCAGGGGGGGGCCGGGACCGGGGAGCTGTTTTTT. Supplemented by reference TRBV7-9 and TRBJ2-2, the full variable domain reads DTGVSQNPRHKITKRGQNVTFRCDPISEHNRLYWYRQTLGQGPEFLTYFQNEAQLEKSRLLSDRFSAERPKGSFSTLEIQRTEQGDSAMYLCAYQGGAGTGELFFGEGSRLTVL.

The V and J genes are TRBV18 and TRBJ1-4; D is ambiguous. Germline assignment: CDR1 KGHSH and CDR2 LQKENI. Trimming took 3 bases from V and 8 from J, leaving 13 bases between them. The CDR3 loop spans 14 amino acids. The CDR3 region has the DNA TGTGCCAGCTCACCCCCTCCGGTTGGGGAAAAACTGTTTTTT. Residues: CASSPPPVGEKLFF. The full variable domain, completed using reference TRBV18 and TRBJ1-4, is NAGVMQNPRHLVRRRGQEARLRCSPMKGHSHVYWYRQLPEEGLKFMVYLQKENIIDESGMPKERFSAEFPKEGPSILRIQQVVRGDSAAYFCASSPPPVGEKLFFGSGTQLSVL.

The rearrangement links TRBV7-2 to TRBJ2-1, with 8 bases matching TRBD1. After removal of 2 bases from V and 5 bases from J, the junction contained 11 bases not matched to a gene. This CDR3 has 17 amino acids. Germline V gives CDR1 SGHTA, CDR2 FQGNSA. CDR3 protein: CASSLTWDRLQDNEQFF. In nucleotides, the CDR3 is TGTGCCAGCAGCTTAACCTGGGACAGGTTACAAGACAATGAGCAGTTCTTC. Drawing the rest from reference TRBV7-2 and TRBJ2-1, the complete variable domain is GAGVSQSPSNKVTEKGKDVELRCDPISGHTALYWYRQSLGQGLEFLIYFQGNSAPDKSGLPSDRFSAERTGGSVSTLTIQRTQQEDSAVYLCASSLTWDRLQDNEQFFGPGTRLTVL.

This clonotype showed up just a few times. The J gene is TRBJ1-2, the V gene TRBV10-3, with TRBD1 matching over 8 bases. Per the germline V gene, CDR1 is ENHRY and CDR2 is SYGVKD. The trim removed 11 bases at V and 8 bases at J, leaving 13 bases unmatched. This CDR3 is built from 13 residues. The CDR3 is CASTDRQGSGYTF. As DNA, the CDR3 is TGTGCCTCGACAGATAGACAGGGGTCGGGCTACACCTTC.

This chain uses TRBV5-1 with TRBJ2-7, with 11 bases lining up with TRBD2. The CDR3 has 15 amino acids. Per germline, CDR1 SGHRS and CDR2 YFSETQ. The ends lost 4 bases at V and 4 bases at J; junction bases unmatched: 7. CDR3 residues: CASSGGLAAWYEQYF. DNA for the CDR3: TGCGCCAGCAGCGGGGGACTAGCGGCTTGGTACGAGCAGTACTTC.

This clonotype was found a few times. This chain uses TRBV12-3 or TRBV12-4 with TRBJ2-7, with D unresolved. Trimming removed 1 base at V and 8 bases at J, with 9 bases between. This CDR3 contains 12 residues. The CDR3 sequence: CASSLGGEKQYF. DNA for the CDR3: TGTGCCAGCAGTTTAGGAGGTGAGAAGCAGTACTTC.